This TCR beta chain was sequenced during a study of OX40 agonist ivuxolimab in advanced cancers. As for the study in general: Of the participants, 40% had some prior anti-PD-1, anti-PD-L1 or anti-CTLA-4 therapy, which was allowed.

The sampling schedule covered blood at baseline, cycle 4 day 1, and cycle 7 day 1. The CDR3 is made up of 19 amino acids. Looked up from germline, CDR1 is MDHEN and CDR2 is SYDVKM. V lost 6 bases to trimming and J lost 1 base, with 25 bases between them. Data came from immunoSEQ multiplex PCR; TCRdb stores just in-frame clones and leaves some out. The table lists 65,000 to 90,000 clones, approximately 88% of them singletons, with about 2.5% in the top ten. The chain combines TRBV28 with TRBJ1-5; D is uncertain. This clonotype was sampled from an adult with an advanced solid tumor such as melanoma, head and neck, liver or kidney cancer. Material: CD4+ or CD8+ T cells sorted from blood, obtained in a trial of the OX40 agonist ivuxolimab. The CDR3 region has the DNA TGTGCCAGCAGCTCTGACGGGTTAACCGACCTTAAGAGCAATCAGCCCCAGCATTTT. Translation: CASSSDGLTDLKSNQPQHF.